These 32 T cell receptor beta chains were all obtained from the same sample, sequenced in a study of T cells in Graves' hyperthyroidism and ophthalmopathy. TCR beta CDR3 region amplification was performed from RNA transcripts. First-round RT-PCR of the TCR CDR3 relied on the HTBI primer set. Using its own MiXCR run on the multiplex PCR reads, TCRdb lists one record per CDR3 protein. This table holds about 400,000 distinct CDR3 sequences, 15% found once. The sample consisted of blood. Receptor source: a woman in her 30s with Graves' hyperthyroidism.

This clonotype has at least ten counts. The rearrangement joins TRBV28 to TRBJ2-7, with TRBD2 matching over 7 bases. Germline CDR1 and CDR2: MDHEN and SYDVKM. This CDR3 spans 15 amino acids. Trimming took 3 bases from V and 2 from J; bases not matched to a gene: 7. This chain's CDR3 is CASSLLAASPYEQYF. CDR3 sequence (DNA): TGTGCCAGCAGTTTGCTAGCGGCCTCTCCCTACGAGCAGTACTTC.

This clonotype was seen repeatedly, ten times or more. The rearrangement links TRBV2 to TRBJ2-5, with no clear D. V was trimmed by 4 bases and J by 3 bases, leaving 6 bases between them. This CDR3 comprises 12 residues. Germline loops: CDR1 SNHLY, CDR2 FYNNEI. CDR3 loop: CASSGSEETQYF. In DNA, the CDR3 is TGTGCCAGCAGTGGGTCAGAAGAGACCCAGTACTTC.

This clonotype has a count of ten or more. V and J are TRBV6-2 or TRBV6-3 and TRBJ2-7, with 8 bases identical to TRBD2. Germline loops: CDR1 MNHEY, CDR2 SVGEGT. With V trimmed by 4 bases and J by 2 bases, 10 bases remained unmatched. The CDR3 has 16 residues. This chain's CDR3 is CASSFNIAGSAYEQYF. The CDR3 DNA reads as TGTGCCAGCAGTTTTAATATAGCGGGATCTGCCTACGAGCAGTACTTC.

The chain joins TRBV24-1 to TRBJ1-1; the match to TRBD1 covers 7 bases. Germline CDR1 KGHDR, CDR2 SFDVKD. Trimming at V came to 3 bases and at J to 8 bases, leaving 5 bases not matched to a gene. CDR3 length: 13 residues. CDR3 DNA sequence: TGTGCCACCAGTGATCTCCGGACAGGCGAAGCTTTCTTT. This gives the protein CATSDLRTGEAFF.

Many counts were recorded for this clonotype. The chain combines TRBV28 with TRBJ2-6; D remains unclear. The germline V gene has CDR1 MDHEN and CDR2 SYDVKM. This CDR3 contains 13 residues. Trimming removed 9 bases from V and 4 bases from J, with 10 bases in between. For the CDR3, the DNA is TGTGCCAGTAGACAAGGAGGGGCCAACGTCCTGACTTTC. This sequence encodes CASRQGGANVLTF.

There are a few counts of this clonotype. The V and J genes are TRBV28 and TRBJ2-3; D is tentatively TRBD1 or TRBD2 (6 bases each). V dropped 3 bases and J dropped 2 bases, with 12 bases sitting between them. The germline V gene has CDR1 MDHEN and CDR2 SYDVKM. CDR3 length: 15 amino acids. The CDR3 spells CASSFSGATTDTQYF. Written as DNA, the CDR3 is TGTGCCAGCAGTTTTTCGGGGGCCACCACAGATACGCAGTATTTT.

This clonotype was observed at least ten times. V and J are TRBV28 and TRBJ2-1; D remains ambiguous. With 5 bases removed from V and 8 bases from J, the gap between germline ends came to 16 bases. CDR1 MDHEN and CDR2 SYDVKM come from the germline V gene. CDR3 length: 14 amino acids. The chain's CDR3 is CASSELGTVYEQFF. The CDR3 DNA is TGTGCCAGCAGTGAATTAGGTACGGTGTATGAGCAGTTCTTC.

The sample holds many counts of this clonotype. This chain joins TRBV12-3 or TRBV12-4 and TRBJ2-5, with D perhaps matching TRBD2 (6 bases). This CDR3 has 15 amino acids. Deletions cut 5 bases from V and 5 bases from J, with 18 bases between. CDR3 DNA: TGTGCCAGCAGTCCTCGGGACTCCCCGGTGGAGACCCAGTACTTC. Translation: CASSPRDSPVETQYF.

This rearrangement joins TRBV9 to TRBJ2-1; 8 bases match TRBD2. V lost 4 bases to trimming and J lost 6 bases; unmatched junction nucleotides: 12. This CDR3 is 16 amino acids long. Germline V gene sequence: CDR1 SGDLS, CDR2 YYNGEE. The CDR3 DNA reads TGTGCCAGCAGCAACCCCCCCGGGACTAGGACCAATGAGCAGTTCTTC. Protein: CASSNPPGTRTNEQFF.

This clonotype was found a few times. V gene TRBV19 combines with J gene TRBJ2-1; TRBD2 matches at 7 bases. CDR1 and CDR2 from the germline V gene are LNHDA and SQIVND (reference sequence). The CDR3 is made up of 14 amino acids. V lost 10 bases and J lost 4; bases outside the gene matches: 10. The CDR3 sequence: CATQAGRGYNEQFF. The DNA for the CDR3 is TGTGCCACCCAAGCAGGGAGGGGATACAATGAGCAGTTCTTC.

The table lists this clonotype with many counts. The chain combines TRBV20-1 with TRBJ2-1; 9 bases align to TRBD2. Germline lookup yields CDR1 DFQATT and CDR2 SNEGSKA (reference sequence). The length of the CDR3 is 15 residues. Trimming took 3 bases from V and 9 from J; bases not matched to a gene: 12. CDR3 loop: CSARTLAGAVGEQFF. The CDR3 coding sequence is TGCAGTGCTAGGACCTTAGCGGGAGCGGTGGGTGAGCAGTTCTTC.

In the case of this clonotype: A read error may account for a junction end that differs from germline. The CDR3 is CASSLAGGNKKLFF. DNA of the CDR3: TGTGCCAGCAGTCTCGCCGGGGGTAATAAAAAACTGTTTTTT. The chain carries TRBV6-1 and TRBJ1-4, with a weak D call TRBD1 (5 bases). CDR1 is MNHNS and CDR2 is SASEGT in the germline V gene. The CDR3 has 14 amino acids.

The chain carries TRBV19 and TRBJ1-2; D gene ambiguous. Trimming shortened V by 6 bases and J by 0 bases, and 14 bases separated the two germline ends. The germline gives CDR1 LNHDA, CDR2 SQIVND (reference sequence). The CDR3 runs to 15 residues. Here the CDR3 DNA reads TGTGCCAGTAGACCTCAGGAGCTTTCTAACTATGGCTACACCTTC. Translated: CASRPQELSNYGYTF.

This clonotype was counted at least ten times. The V gene is TRBV24-1, the J gene TRBJ2-5; TRBD1 agrees at 8 bases. This CDR3 has 16 amino acids. The V gene end was trimmed by 3 bases and the J gene end by 1 base; junction bases not matched to a gene: 6. The germline V gene encodes CDR1 KGHDR and CDR2 SFDVKD. The chain's CDR3 is CATSDPSTGAQETQYF. The CDR3 DNA reads TGTGCCACCAGTGATCCCTCGACAGGGGCCCAAGAGACCCAGTACTTC.

This clonotype was observed a handful of times. The gene calls are TRBV7-9 and TRBJ2-7; D may be TRBD1 (6 bases). The CDR3 covers 15 residues. The V gene's germline CDR1 is SEHNR and CDR2 FQNEAQ (reference sequence). Trimming stripped 1 base from V and 1 base from J, with 11 bases between. The CDR3 coding sequence is TGTGCCAGCAGCTTAGGGGCACAGGGTTCCTACGAGCAGTACTTC. Residues: CASSLGAQGSYEQYF.

This chain joins TRBV29-1 and TRBJ1-1, with unresolved D. This CDR3 spans 10 amino acids. Deletions cut 7 bases from V and 1 base from J, with 4 bases between. Germline V gene sequence: CDR1 SQVTM, CDR2 ANQGSEA. This CDR3 reads CSGSNTEAFF. The CDR3 DNA sequence: TGCAGCGGATCGAACACTGAAGCTTTCTTT.

This clonotype showed up just a few times. This may come from a read error, since a much larger clone is one base off. The genes are TRBV2 and TRBJ2-1, with 9 bases fitting TRBD2. Germline CDR1 and CDR2: SNHLY and FYNNEI. The CDR3 has 16 amino acids. The junction had 8 bases not matched to a gene; V was cut back by 8 bases and J by 0 bases. The CDR3 DNA sequence: TGTGCCAGCGGTGTTAGCGGGGGAAGCTCCTACAATGAGCAGTTCTTC. This sequence encodes CASGVSGGSSYNEQFF.

This clonotype was counted many times. J is TRBJ2-2 and V is TRBV3-1, with D possibly TRBD1 on 5 matching bases. The CDR3 length is 14 residues. Germline CDR1 reads LGHDT; CDR2 reads YNNKEL (reference sequence). V was pared by 3 bases and J by 4 bases, with 9 bases between. The CDR3 region is CASSQSGSTGELFF. DNA of the CDR3: TGTGCCAGCAGCCAGTCAGGGTCCACCGGGGAGCTGTTTTTT.

The gene calls are TRBV28 and TRBJ2-7, with a tentative D call TRBD1 (5 bases). V was trimmed by 3 bases and J by 3 bases, leaving 9 bases between them. This CDR3 contains 13 residues. Germline V lookup: CDR1 MDHEN, CDR2 SYDVKM. The DNA for the CDR3 is TGTGCCAGCAGTTTTGGGGCTGGCTACGAGCAGTACTTC. It codes for CASSFGAGYEQYF.

Only a few counts were recorded for this clonotype. The chain combines TRBV27 with TRBJ1-2, with D possibly matching TRBD1 (5 bases). Germline CDR1 reads MNHEY; CDR2 reads SMNVEV (reference sequence). Trimming cost V 3 bases and J 4 bases, with 12 bases left between them. The CDR3 length is 14 residues. The CDR3 DNA follows: TGTGCCAGCAGTTTGCGGCAGGGAGGCTATGGCTACACCTTC. Protein product: CASSLRQGGYGYTF.

This clonotype was detected many times. The rearrangement joins TRBV3-1 to TRBJ1-1, with D possibly matching TRBD1 (5 bases). Germline lookup yields CDR1 LGHDT and CDR2 YNNKEL (reference sequence). V was cut by 4 bases and J by 1 base, with 16 bases left in between. This CDR3 contains 16 residues. This chain's CDR3 is CASSPFLTDRNTEAFF. DNA for the CDR3: TGTGCCAGCAGCCCCTTTCTAACTGACAGGAACACTGAAGCTTTCTTT.

This clonotype came up many times. Germline is not matched at one junction end, which may reflect a read error. The chain has TRBV18 and TRBJ1-1; no clear D gene. Germline lookup yields CDR1 KGHSH and CDR2 LQKENI. The CDR3 has 13 residues. CDR3 amino acids: CASSPDGNAEAFF. CDR3 DNA: TGTGCCAGCTCACCGGACGGGAACGCTGAAGCTTTCTTT.

V and J are TRBV29-1 and TRBJ1-1, with unresolved D. The length of the CDR3 is 10 residues. Germline lookup yields CDR1 SQVTM and CDR2 ANQGSEA. V was clipped by 5 bases and J by 5 bases, with 6 bases between them. This CDR3 is CSVLRTEAFF. The CDR3 DNA reads TGCAGCGTTTTGCGAACTGAAGCTTTCTTT. Full variable domain (outside the CDR3, taken from reference TRBV29-1 and TRBJ1-1): SAVISQKPSRDICQRGTSLTIQCQVDSQVTMMFWYRQQPGQSLTLIATANQGSEATYESGFVIDKFPISRPNLTFSTLTVSNMSPEDSSIYLCSVLRTEAFFGQGTRLTVV.

The chain carries TRBV6-1 and TRBJ1-5; no definite D call. The germline V gene has CDR1 MNHNS and CDR2 SASEGT. V was shortened by 7 bases and J by 7 bases, with 17 bases between the two germline ends. The CDR3 consists of 14 residues. The DNA for the CDR3 is TGTGCCAGCATGGAGGTACCCGGCGAACAGCCCCAGCATTTT. Amino acids: CASMEVPGEQPQHF.

This rearrangement joins TRBV4-2 to TRBJ2-7, with 11 bases that match TRBD2. There are 17 residues in the CDR3. Germline trimming cut 2 bases from V and 2 bases from J; bases unmatched to any gene: 8. The germline CDR1 and CDR2 sequences are LGHNA and YNFKEQ. The CDR3 protein is CASSQSPLAGAPYEQYF. CDR3 nucleotides: TGTGCCAGCAGCCAAAGTCCACTAGCGGGAGCTCCCTACGAGCAGTACTTC.

This clonotype was counted ten times or more. This chain uses TRBV5-1 with TRBJ2-5, with 11 bases lining up with TRBD2. Germline values: CDR1 SGHRS, CDR2 YFSETQ. This CDR3 spans 17 amino acids. Losses at the gene ends were 0 bases for V and 1 base for J; bases not matched to a gene: 5. The CDR3 here is CASSLALAGGPQETQYF. The DNA of the CDR3 is TGCGCCAGCAGCTTGGCCCTAGCGGGAGGACCCCAAGAGACCCAGTACTTC.

This clonotype was picked up many times. The rearrangement uses TRBV6-1 and TRBJ1-4, with TRBD1 as a possible D gene (6 bases). Trimming removed 6 bases at V and 0 bases at J, with 26 bases between. CDR3 length: 20 residues. From germline, CDR1 is MNHNS and CDR2 SASEGT. The CDR3 is CASSQGVPGHRLATNEKLFF. The CDR3 nucleotides read TGTGCCAGCAGCCAAGGGGTGCCGGGACATCGACTTGCAACTAATGAAAAACTGTTTTTT.

CDR3 sequence reads: CSARVPPGYNEQFF. In DNA form, the CDR3 reads TGCAGTGCTAGAGTCCCCCCAGGCTACAATGAGCAGTTCTTC. V gene TRBV20-1 combines with J gene TRBJ2-1, with D uncertain. Looked up from germline, CDR1 is DFQATT and CDR2 is SNEGSKA (reference sequence). There are 14 residues in the CDR3. Trimming shortened V by 1 base and J by 3 bases, and 10 bases separated the two germline ends.

In the case of this clonotype: The junction departs from germline at one end; a sequencing error may be responsible. The CDR3 spells CARSRNIQYF. The DNA for the CDR3 is TGTGCCAGAAGTAGAAACATTCAGTACTTC. The chain joins TRBV19 to TRBJ2-4; D remains unclear. This CDR3 contains 10 residues. Per the germline V gene, CDR1 is LNHDA and CDR2 is SQIVND (reference sequence).

Many counts were recorded for this clonotype. The chain joins TRBV30 to TRBJ2-1; a possible D gene is TRBD2 (6 bases). The CDR3 consists of 12 residues. Germline loops: CDR1 GTSNPN, CDR2 SVGIG (reference sequence). CDR3 loop: CATGLGGNEQFF. The CDR3 DNA reads as TGTGCAACGGGCCTCGGGGGCAATGAGCAGTTCTTC.

This chain uses TRBV9 with TRBJ2-1, with D unclear. Deletions cut 0 bases from V and 9 bases from J, with 10 bases between. This CDR3 comprises 13 residues. Germline loops: CDR1 SGDLS, CDR2 YYNGEE. The CDR3 loop reads CASSVDSRSEQFF. DNA of the CDR3: TGTGCCAGCAGCGTAGATTCGCGGAGTGAGCAGTTCTTC.

The rearrangement uses TRBV6-1 and TRBJ1-2; D possibly corresponds to TRBD1 (6 bases). The V end was cut by 2 bases, the J end by 6 bases, with 13 bases between. The CDR3 runs to 14 residues. In germline, CDR1 is MNHNS, CDR2 SASEGT. The DNA for the CDR3 is TGTGCCAGCAGTGAACAACAGGGTGTGAATGGCTACACCTTC. This gives the protein CASSEQQGVNGYTF.